This entry is about one T cell receptor beta chain. The source of the sample is a study of memory CD8 T cells in hepatitis C reinfection. CDR1 SGHRS and CDR2 YFSETQ come from the germline V gene. CDR3 size: 13 residues. With 5 bases clipped from V and 1 base from J, the junction kept 1 base outside the gene matches. As for time point: peak reinfection, 3 to 8 weeks after reinfection detection. The sorted cells went straight to TCR sequencing with no prior in vitro expansion. Repertoires were generated with immunoSEQ multiplex PCR, while TCRdb's copy carries only in-frame clones and drops some. The table records around 47,000 clones, over 75% of them present only once.

Sequenced material: naive CD8+ T cells sorted from blood. This chain links TRBV5-1 with TRBJ2-7, with 9 nucleotides matching TRBD2. The source of this sequence is a man aged 18 to 30 with hepatitis C virus infection. CDR3 in DNA: TGCGCCAGCAGAGCGGGAGGTTCCTACGAGCAGTACTTC. Translating it yields CASRAGGSYEQYF.